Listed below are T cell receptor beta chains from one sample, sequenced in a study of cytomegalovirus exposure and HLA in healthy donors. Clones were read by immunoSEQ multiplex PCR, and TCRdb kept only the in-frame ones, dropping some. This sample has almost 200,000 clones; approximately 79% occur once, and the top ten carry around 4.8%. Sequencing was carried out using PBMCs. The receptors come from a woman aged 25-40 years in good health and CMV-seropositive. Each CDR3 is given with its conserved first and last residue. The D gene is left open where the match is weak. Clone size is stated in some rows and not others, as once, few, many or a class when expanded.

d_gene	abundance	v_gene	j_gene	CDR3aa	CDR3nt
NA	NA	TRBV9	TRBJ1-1	CASSVDYWGGTEAFF	TGTGCCAGCAGCGTAGATTATTGGGGGGGCACTGAAGCTTTCTTT
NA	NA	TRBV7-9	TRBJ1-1	CASSLLAGGMNTEAFF	TGTGCCAGCAGCTTATTGGCCGGAGGTATGAACACTGAAGCTTTCTTT
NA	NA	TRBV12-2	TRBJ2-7	CASRSPGGRADYEQYF	TGTGCAAGTCGCTCGCCCGGGGGGAGGGCCGACTACGAGCAGTACTTC
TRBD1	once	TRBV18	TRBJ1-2	CASSPLTGMENYGYTF	TGTGCCAGCTCACCATTGACAGGGATGGAAAACTATGGCTACACCTTC
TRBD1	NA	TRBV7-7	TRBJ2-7	CASSLDRSYEQYF	TGTGCCAGCAGCTTGGACAGGTCCTACGAGCAGTACTTC
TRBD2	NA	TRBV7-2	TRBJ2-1	CASSPSGLAGVNEQFF	TGTGCCAGCAGCCCATCGGGACTAGCGGGAGTAAATGAGCAGTTCTTC
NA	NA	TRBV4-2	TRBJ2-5	CASSPWTRGTGETQYF	TGTGCCAGCAGCCCCTGGACTAGGGGGACGGGGGAGACCCAGTACTTC
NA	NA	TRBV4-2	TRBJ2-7	CASSQETQYYEQYF	TGTGCCAGCAGCCAAGAAACCCAGTACTACGAGCAGTACTTC
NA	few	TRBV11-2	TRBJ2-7	CASTPLQAFSYEQYF	TGTGCCAGCACTCCCCTCCAGGCGTTCTCCTACGAGCAGTACTTC
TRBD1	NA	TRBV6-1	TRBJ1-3	CASSENGQGTYGNTIYF	TGTGCCAGCAGTGAAAACGGACAGGGTACCTACGGGAACACCATATATTTT
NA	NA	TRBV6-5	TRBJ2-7	CASSKGAYEQYF	TGTGCCAGCAGTAAAGGGGCCTACGAGCAGTACTTC
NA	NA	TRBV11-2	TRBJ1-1	CASRGWEGHTEAFF	TGTGCCAGCAGAGGCTGGGAGGGACACACTGAAGCTTTCTTT
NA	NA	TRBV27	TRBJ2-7	CASSLSTGYPIYEQYF	TGTGCCAGCAGTTTATCCACAGGGTATCCTATCTACGAGCAGTACTTC
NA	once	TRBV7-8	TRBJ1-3	CASSLGTAGGNTIYF	TGTGCCAGCAGCTTAGGGACGGCGGGAGGAAACACCATATATTTT
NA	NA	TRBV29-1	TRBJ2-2	CSVDQGSNTGELFF	TGCAGCGTTGACCAGGGCTCGAACACCGGGGAGCTGTTTTTT
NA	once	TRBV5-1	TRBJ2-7	CASSPGGLLGYEQYF	TGCGCCAGCAGCCCTGGTGGACTTTTAGGCTACGAGCAGTACTTC
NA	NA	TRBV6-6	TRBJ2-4	CASMGAGLAKNIQYF	TGTGCCAGCATGGGAGCAGGACTAGCCAAAAACATTCAGTACTTC
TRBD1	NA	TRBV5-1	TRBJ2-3	CASSLQGQEDTQYF	TGCGCCAGCAGCTTACAGGGGCAGGAAGATACGCAGTATTTT
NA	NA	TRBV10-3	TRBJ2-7	CAISELGWPTYEQYF	TGTGCCATCAGTGAGTTGGGCTGGCCGACATACGAGCAGTACTTC
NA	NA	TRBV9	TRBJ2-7	CASSARTSSPYEQYF	TGTGCCAGCAGCGCGCGGACTTCTTCGCCGTACGAGCAGTACTTC
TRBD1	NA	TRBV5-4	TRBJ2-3	CASSLTGDPDTQYF	TGTGCCAGCAGCTTGACAGGGGACCCAGATACGCAGTATTTT
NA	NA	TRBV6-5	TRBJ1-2	CASSPGGPHYGYTF	TGTGCCAGCAGTCCCGGGGGGCCACACTATGGCTACACCTTC
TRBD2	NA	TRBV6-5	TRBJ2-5	CASSYSPGRVQETQYF	TGTGCCAGCAGTTACTCGCCGGGGAGGGTCCAAGAGACCCAGTACTTC
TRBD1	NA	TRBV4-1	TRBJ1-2	CASSQGQQGARVGYTF	TGCGCCAGCAGCCAAGGTCAACAGGGGGCGCGAGTTGGCTACACCTTC
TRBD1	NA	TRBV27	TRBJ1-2	CASSLRGGRPPYGYTF	TGTGCCAGCAGTTTAAGAGGGGGCCGTCCCCCCTATGGCTACACCTTC
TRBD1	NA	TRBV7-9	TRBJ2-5	CASSPHGQGTGETQYF	TGTGCCAGCAGCCCGCACGGACAGGGGACCGGGGAGACCCAGTACTTC
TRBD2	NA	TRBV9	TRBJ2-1	CASSVGVAGRSYNEQFF	TGTGCCAGCAGCGTAGGGGTAGCGGGGCGCTCCTACAATGAGCAGTTCTTC
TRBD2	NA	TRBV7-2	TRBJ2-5	CASSPPGLAVQETQYF	TGTGCCAGCAGCCCACCGGGACTAGCGGTTCAAGAGACCCAGTACTTC
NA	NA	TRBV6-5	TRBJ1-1	CASSLGQKAFF	TGTGCCAGCAGTCTAGGACAGAAAGCTTTCTTT
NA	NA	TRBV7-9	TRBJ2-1	CASSLGDEQFF	TGTGCCAGCAGCTTAGGAGATGAGCAGTTCTTC
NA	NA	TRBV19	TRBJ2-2	CASSIYGDSTGELFF	TGTGCCAGTAGTATTTACGGAGACTCCACCGGGGAGCTGTTTTTT
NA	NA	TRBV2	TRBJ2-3	CASNTREFTDTQYF	TGTGCCAGCAACACTCGGGAGTTCACAGATACGCAGTATTTT
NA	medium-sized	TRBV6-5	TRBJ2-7	CASGIGGVTQYEQYF	TGTGCCAGCGGAATCGGCGGGGTTACCCAATACGAGCAGTACTTC
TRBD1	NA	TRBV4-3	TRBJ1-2	CASSQEQQGAGYGYTF	TGCGCCAGCAGCCAAGAACAACAGGGGGCGGGCTATGGCTACACCTTC
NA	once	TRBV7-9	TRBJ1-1	CASSSRGGFTEAFF	TGTGCCAGCAGCTCTAGGGGGGGCTTCACTGAAGCTTTCTTT
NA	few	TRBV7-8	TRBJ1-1	CASSTGGTEAFF	TGTGCCAGCAGCACTGGAGGGACTGAAGCTTTCTTT
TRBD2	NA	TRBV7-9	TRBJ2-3	CASSLSSGGPTDTQYF	TGTGCCAGCAGCCTTTCTAGCGGGGGACCCACAGATACGCAGTATTTT
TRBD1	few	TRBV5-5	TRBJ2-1	CASSLAPGQGYNEQFF	TGTGCCAGCAGCTTGGCCCCGGGACAGGGTTACAATGAGCAGTTCTTC
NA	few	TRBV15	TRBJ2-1	CATQREGVTYNEQFF	TGTGCCACTCAAAGGGAGGGGGTAACCTACAATGAGCAGTTCTTC
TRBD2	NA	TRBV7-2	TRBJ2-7	CASSLAGSGRGAYEQYF	TGTGCCAGCAGCTTAGCGGGCAGCGGGAGGGGCGCGTACGAGCAGTACTTC
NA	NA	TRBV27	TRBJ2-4	CASSWDTSKNIQYF	TGTGCCAGCAGCTGGGACACGTCCAAAAACATTCAGTACTTC
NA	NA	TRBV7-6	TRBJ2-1	CASSPKLASSYNEQFF	TGTGCCAGCAGCCCAAAGTTAGCTAGCTCCTACAATGAGCAGTTCTTC